These T cell receptor beta chains were read from a single sample in a study of cytomegalovirus exposure and HLA in healthy donors. Here immunoSEQ multiplex PCR was the method, and the copy in TCRdb shows in-frame clones only, minus some. The data hold 200,000 or so clones, with around 73% observed a single time. Sequencing input: PBMCs. The receptors were gathered from a male donor in good health and CMV-seronegative. The CDR3 runs from the conserved cysteine through the conserved F or W. Each record gives: V gene, clone size, J gene, D gene, CDR3 DNA, CDR3 protein. The D gene is left open where the match is weak. Clone size, where shown, is once, few, many, or a class for clones that have expanded.

TRBV18	.	TRBJ2-3	TRBD2	TGTGCCAGCTCACTCAGGACTAGCGGGGGCAGCACAGATACGCAGTATTTT	CASSLRTSGGSTDTQYF
TRBV5-1	.	TRBJ2-2	TRBD1	TGCGCCAGCAGCTCCGGACAGGTTCAAAGCGGGGAGCTGTTTTTT	CASSSGQVQSGELFF
TRBV7-9	.	TRBJ2-7	.	TGTGCCAGCAGCCTGGGCCAGAACTCCTACGAGCAGTACTTC	CASSLGQNSYEQYF
TRBV7-6	.	TRBJ2-7	TRBD1	TGTGCCAGCAGCTTAGAGACAGGGTCCTACGAGCAGTACTTC	CASSLETGSYEQYF
TRBV19	.	TRBJ2-5	TRBD2	TGTGCCAGTAGTATCAGGAGCGGGAGTAAAGAGACCCAGTACTTC	CASSIRSGSKETQYF
TRBV5-1	.	TRBJ1-2	.	TGCGCCAGCAGCTTAGAGGGTAGTAACTATGGCTACACCTTC	CASSLEGSNYGYTF
TRBV16	.	TRBJ1-5	.	TGTGCCAGCAGCCAATCGGCCACCCTCAGCAATCAGCCCCAGCATTTT	CASSQSATLSNQPQHF
TRBV4-2	.	TRBJ2-3	TRBD2	TGTGCCAGCAGCCAAGAGGATGGGACTAGCGGCACAGATACGCAGTATTTT	CASSQEDGTSGTDTQYF
TRBV7-3	.	TRBJ2-1	TRBD2	TGTGCCAGCAGCACGGTTCCCGGGACTAGCGGACATGAGCAGTTCTTC	CASSTVPGTSGHEQFF
TRBV10-1	.	TRBJ2-7	.	TGCGCCAGCAGTGAATCGGGGTCCTCCTACGAGCAGTACTTC	CASSESGSSYEQYF
TRBV18	.	TRBJ2-7	TRBD2	TGTGCCAGCTCACCCTATCAGGGAGGGAAGTTATACGAGCAGTACTTC	CASSPYQGGKLYEQYF
TRBV4-1	.	TRBJ2-1	.	TGCGCCAGCAGCCAGGACAGCAGCTCCTACAATGAGCAGTTCTTC	CASSQDSSSYNEQFF
TRBV9	.	TRBJ2-3	TRBD2	TGTGCCAGCGGAAACCCGGCGGGGGTAACAGATACGCAGTATTTT	CASGNPAGVTDTQYF
TRBV6-1	.	TRBJ1-1	TRBD1	TGTGCCAGCAGGACTCGGGACAGGGGGAACACTGAAGCTTTCTTT	CASRTRDRGNTEAFF
TRBV30	.	TRBJ2-2	TRBD1	TGTGCCTGGAAACCGGGACAGGGGGCCATGGGGGGCACCGGGGAGCTGTTTTTT	CAWKPGQGAMGGTGELFF
TRBV21-1	.	TRBJ2-7	.	TGTGCCAGCAGCGCTCCAGCGGGAGGCTACTCCTACGAGCAGTACTTC	CASSAPAGGYSYEQYF
TRBV5-3	once	TRBJ2-7	.	TGTGCCAGAAGCCTCAAGGACATCGCTAACGAGCAGTACTTC	CARSLKDIANEQYF
TRBV27	.	TRBJ2-5	TRBD2	TGTGCCAGCAGTTCGGGACTAGCCCCGATCCAAGAGACCCAGTACTTC	CASSSGLAPIQETQYF
TRBV7-2	once	TRBJ2-3	.	TGTGCCAGCAGCTTCAACACAGATACGCAGTATTTT	CASSFNTDTQYF
TRBV5-3	.	TRBJ2-5	.	TGTGCCAGAAACAGGGTCGAGACCCAGTACTTC	CARNRVETQYF
TRBV7-6	.	TRBJ2-3	.	TGTGCCAGCAGCTACGCGACTAGATACACAGATACGCAGTATTTT	CASSYATRYTDTQYF
TRBV28	.	TRBJ1-5	.	TGTGCCAGCAGTTTCTCAGGGGCTGGGCAGCCCCAGCATTTT	CASSFSGAGQPQHF
TRBV13	once	TRBJ1-5	.	TGTGCCAGCAGCTTACGAGGGAATCAGCCCCAGCATTTT	CASSLRGNQPQHF
TRBV6-1	.	TRBJ1-2	.	TGTGCCAGCAGTGAAGGGACTCTCGGTGGCTACACCTTC	CASSEGTLGGYTF
TRBV5-4	few	TRBJ1-3	TRBD1	TGTGCCAGCAGCCCGACAGGGACTGGAAACACCATATATTTT	CASSPTGTGNTIYF
TRBV18	.	TRBJ1-4	.	TGTGCCAGCTCACCAACCAGATCCCTTAATGAAAAACTGTTTTTT	CASSPTRSLNEKLFF
TRBV5-5	few	TRBJ1-2	.	TGTGCCAGCAGCTTGGCGGGCGGGAAAGCTAACTATGGCTACACCTTC	CASSLAGGKANYGYTF
TRBV5-4	.	TRBJ2-3	TRBD2	TGTGCCAGCAGCCGGAGCGGGATTTTTACAGATACGCAGTATTTT	CASSRSGIFTDTQYF
TRBV9	.	TRBJ2-5	TRBD1	TGTGCCAGCAGCCTATCGGGACAGGGCCAAGAGACCCAGTACTTC	CASSLSGQGQETQYF
TRBV9	.	TRBJ2-2	.	TGTGCCAGCAGGGCAGAAGGAGTAAACACCGGGGAGCTGTTTTTT	CASRAEGVNTGELFF
TRBV7-7	few	TRBJ2-7	TRBD1	TGTGCTAGCAGCTCTGCTCAGAACCGGGACAGAGACCCCTACGAGCAGTACTTC	CASSSAQNRDRDPYEQYF
TRBV9	.	TRBJ2-1	TRBD2	TGTGCCAGCAGCGGGACTAGCGGGAGGTCCTACAATGAGCAGTTCTTC	CASSGTSGRSYNEQFF
TRBV27	.	TRBJ1-1	.	TGTGCCACCCACCGAGGAAACAACATGAACACTGAAGCTTTCTTT	CATHRGNNMNTEAFF
TRBV6-4	few	TRBJ1-1	.	TGTGCCGGCCCCGGGGGACTGAACACTGAAGCTTTCTTT	CAGPGGLNTEAFF
TRBV14	.	TRBJ1-2	TRBD1	TGTGCCAGCAGCCAACCAGGGGGCCCCAACTATGGCTACACCTTC	CASSQPGGPNYGYTF
TRBV6-5	once	TRBJ2-1	TRBD1	TGTGCCAGCAGTTGGGGACAGGGCTCCTACAATGAGCAGTTCTTC	CASSWGQGSYNEQFF
TRBV5-1	few	TRBJ2-1	.	TGCGCCAGCAGCTTAGGGCAGGGCTACAATGAGCAGTTCTTC	CASSLGQGYNEQFF
TRBV4-1	few	TRBJ2-7	.	TGCGCCAGCAGCCCCTGGAGGGCCGGGGAGCAGTACTTC	CASSPWRAGEQYF
TRBV5-6	.	TRBJ2-7	.	TGTGCCAGCCAACCGGGAAGCTCCTACGAGCAGTACTTC	CASQPGSSYEQYF